What follows are 11 T cell receptor beta chains derived from one specimen sequenced in a study of T cells in Graves' hyperthyroidism and ophthalmopathy. Regions amplified from RNA transcripts were the TCR beta CDR3 regions. HTBI primers were employed in a first-round RT-PCR of the TCR CDR3. TCRdb processed the multiplex PCR reads anew with MiXCR; each CDR3 protein has one entry. The sample has 700,000 or so distinct CDR3 sequences; more than 14% are singletons. Sample: blood. The source of these receptors is a woman aged 50 to 60 with Graves' ophthalmopathy.

This clonotype was counted ten times or more. The chain links TRBV28 to TRBJ2-2, with D tentatively TRBD2 (6 bases). Trimming took off 8 bases at V and 3 bases at J, with 10 bases between the two ends. Germline V CDR1 and CDR2: MDHEN, SYDVKM. The CDR3 runs to 13 residues. The CDR3 sequence: CASGRRDTGELFF. CDR3 nucleotides: TGTGCCAGCGGGAGGAGGGACACCGGGGAGCTGTTTTTT.

This clonotype was observed at least ten times. This chain links TRBV7-2 with TRBJ2-7; D is uncertain. V lost 0 bases to trimming and J lost 3 bases, with 6 bases between them. The CDR3 consists of 13 residues. From germline, CDR1 is SGHTA and CDR2 FQGNSA. CDR3 residues: CASSLAPGYEQYF. The CDR3 nucleotides are TGTGCCAGCAGCTTAGCTCCCGGCTACGAGCAGTACTTC.

This clonotype was seen many times. The chain employs TRBV5-1 and TRBJ1-4; D is uncertain. The V end was cut by 1 base, the J end by 5 bases, with 6 bases between. The germline V gene has CDR1 SGHRS and CDR2 YFSETQ. The CDR3 extends over 13 amino acids. The CDR3 region has the DNA TGCGCCAGCAGCTTGATTCCGAATGAAAAACTGTTTTTT. Translated: CASSLIPNEKLFF.

This clonotype was recorded many times. The chain links TRBV9 to TRBJ2-3, with 7 bases lining up with TRBD2. The CDR3 has 15 amino acids. The germline V gene has CDR1 SGDLS and CDR2 YYNGEE. V dropped 0 bases and J dropped 1; count of bases not matched to a gene: 2. Written as DNA, the CDR3 is TGTGCCAGCAGCGTAGAAAGCGGGGGCACAGATACGCAGTATTTT. This sequence encodes CASSVESGGTDTQYF.

This chain joins TRBV4-1 and TRBJ1-4; 9 positions match TRBD1. CDR1 is MGHRA and CDR2 is YSYEKL in the germline V gene. Trimming removed 4 bases from V and 7 bases from J; junction bases left unmatched: 7. CDR3 length: 15 amino acids. The CDR3 bases are TGCGCCAGCAGCCTCCTTCACAGGGGGCTTGAAAAACTGTTTTTT. It is translated as CASSLLHRGLEKLFF.

The sample holds a few counts of this clonotype. This rearrangement joins TRBV7-2 to TRBJ1-2, with TRBD1 matching over 8 bases. Per the germline V gene, CDR1 is SGHTA and CDR2 is FQGNSA. This CDR3 is 13 amino acids long. Trimming took 4 bases from V and 8 from J; bases not matched to a gene: 6. The CDR3 nucleotides read TGTGCCAGCAGCTCAAGCAGGGGGCAAGGCTACACCTTC. Translating gives CASSSSRGQGYTF.

The chain is built from TRBV5-5 and TRBJ1-1; 11 bases align to TRBD1. The CDR3 is 17 amino acids. V dropped 0 bases and J dropped 2; count of bases not matched to a gene: 6. CDR1 is SGHKS and CDR2 is YYEKEE in the germline V gene (reference sequence). The CDR3 sequence: CASSLGGTGGVNTEAFF. The CDR3 nucleotides read TGTGCCAGCAGCTTGGGCGGGACAGGGGGAGTTAACACTGAAGCTTTCTTT.

This clonotype was found many times. The rearrangement links TRBV6-1 to TRBJ2-2, with a possible D match to TRBD2 (5 bases). The ends were cut back, 7 bases at V and 7 bases at J, with 19 bases in the middle. The CDR3 consists of 15 residues. Germline V lookup: CDR1 MNHNS, CDR2 SASEGT. The CDR3 here is CASNLNPIRDGELFF. Written as DNA, the CDR3 is TGTGCCAGCAATCTAAACCCGATACGGGACGGGGAGCTGTTTTTT.

The V gene is TRBV4-2, the J gene TRBJ2-7; 10 nucleotides agree with TRBD1. The CDR3 runs 15 residues. Trimming took 0 bases from V and 7 from J; bases not matched to a gene: 6. Germline CDR1 reads LGHNA; CDR2 reads YNFKEQ. CDR3 amino acids: CASSQDRGTGVEQYF. As DNA, the CDR3 is TGTGCCAGCAGCCAAGATCGGGGGACAGGGGTAGAGCAGTACTTC.

There are many counts of this clonotype. V usage is TRBV7-2 and J usage is TRBJ1-2; D not resolved. Germline CDR1 is SGHTA and CDR2 is FQGNSA. The V end lost 4 bases, the J end lost 6 bases, and 15 bases lay between the germline ends. The CDR3 extends over 14 amino acids. CDR3 DNA: TGTGCCAGCAGCTCCCGACCCCTGTTAGATGGCTACACCTTC. It encodes CASSSRPLLDGYTF. Variable domain in full (rest from reference TRBV7-2 and TRBJ1-2): GAGVSQSPSNKVTEKGKDVELRCDPISGHTALYWYRQSLGQGLEFLIYFQGNSAPDKSGLPSDRFSAERTGGSVSTLTIQRTQQEDSAVYLCASSSRPLLDGYTFGSGTRLTVV.

This clonotype appeared many times. The genes are TRBV27 and TRBJ2-1; D is unresolved. The CDR3 extends over 14 amino acids. The V gene's germline CDR1 is MNHEY and CDR2 SMNVEV (reference sequence). Trimming took 0 bases from V and 6 from J, leaving 9 bases between them. CDR3 nucleotides: TGTGCCAGCAGTTTATCGACGGCCCTCAATGAGCAGTTCTTC. It translates to CASSLSTALNEQFF.